The entry below describes one T cell receptor (beta chain). After re-calling the 5' RACE reads, TCRdb lists one entry per CDR3 protein, DNA absent. The sample data list around 470,000 distinct CDR3 sequences. This sample stems from a study of T cells expressing NK-cell markers. For the study at large: It was sorted CD3+CD56+NKG2C+, CD3+CD56+NKG2C- and CD3+CD56-NKG2C+ T cells that supplied the TCR beta repertoires.

The CDR3 loop spans 12 amino acids. Germline CDR1 is SGHKS and CDR2 is YYEKEE (reference sequence). This TCR was recovered from a woman aged 45-60 years in good health. J is TRBJ2-3 and V is TRBV5-5; no DNA is available, so the TRBD1 call from TCRdb remains unchecked. The sequencing sample was made of blood T cells: a sorted CD56 or NKG2C T cell subset, CD4+ or CD8+ T cells, or bulk PBMC T cells (not recorded which). CDR3: CASGTGPLLWYF.